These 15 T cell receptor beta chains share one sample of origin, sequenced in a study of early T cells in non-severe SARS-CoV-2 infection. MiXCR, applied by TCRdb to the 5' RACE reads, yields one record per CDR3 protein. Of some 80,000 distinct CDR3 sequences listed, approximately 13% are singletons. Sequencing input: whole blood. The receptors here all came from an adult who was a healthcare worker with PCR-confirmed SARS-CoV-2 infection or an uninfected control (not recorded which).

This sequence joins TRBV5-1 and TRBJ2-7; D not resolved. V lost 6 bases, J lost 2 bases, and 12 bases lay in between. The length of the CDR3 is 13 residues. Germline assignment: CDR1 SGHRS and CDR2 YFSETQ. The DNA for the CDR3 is TGCGCCAGCATGGATCAACTGACCTACGAGCAGTACTTC. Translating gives CASMDQLTYEQYF.

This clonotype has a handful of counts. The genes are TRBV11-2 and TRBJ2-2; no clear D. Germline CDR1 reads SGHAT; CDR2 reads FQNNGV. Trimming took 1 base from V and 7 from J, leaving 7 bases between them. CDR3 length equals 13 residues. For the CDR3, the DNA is TGTGCCAGCAGCTTAGCAGCTGTCGGGGAGCTGTTTTTT. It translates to CASSLAAVGELFF.

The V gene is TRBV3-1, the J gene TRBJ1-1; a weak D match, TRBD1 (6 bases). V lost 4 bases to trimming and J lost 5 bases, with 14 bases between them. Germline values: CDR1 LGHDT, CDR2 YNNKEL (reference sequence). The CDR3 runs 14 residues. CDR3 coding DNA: TGTGCCAGCAGCCTCGCAGGGGTGGGTACTGAAGCTTTCTTT. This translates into CASSLAGVGTEAFF.

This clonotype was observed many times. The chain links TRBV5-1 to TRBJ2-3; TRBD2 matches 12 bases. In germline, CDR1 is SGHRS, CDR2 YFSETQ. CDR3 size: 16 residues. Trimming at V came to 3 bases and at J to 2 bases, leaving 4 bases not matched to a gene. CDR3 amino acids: CASSSRLAGDTDTQYF. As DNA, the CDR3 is TGCGCCAGCAGCTCGAGACTAGCGGGAGACACAGATACGCAGTATTTT.

CDR3 residues: CASSLDRGSNYGYTF. DNA for the CDR3: TGCGCCAGCAGCTTGGACAGGGGCTCTAACTATGGCTACACCTTC. The V call is TRBV5-1, the J call TRBJ1-2, with 7 bases that match TRBD1. J gave up 0 bases and V 0 bases, and 2 bases lay outside the gene matches. CDR3 length equals 15 residues. Germline-derived CDR1 and CDR2 are SGHRS and YFSETQ.

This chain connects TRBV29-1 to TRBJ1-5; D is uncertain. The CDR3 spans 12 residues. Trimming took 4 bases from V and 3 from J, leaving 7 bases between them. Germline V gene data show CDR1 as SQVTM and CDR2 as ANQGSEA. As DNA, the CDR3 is TGCAGCGTTGGGGAGGCCAATCAGCCCCAGCATTTT. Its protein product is CSVGEANQPQHF.

The CDR3 is CASTLRGADTQYF. In DNA form, the CDR3 reads TGTGCCAGCACCCTACGGGGAGCAGATACGCAGTATTTT. V and J are TRBV3-1 and TRBJ2-3, with a tentative D call TRBD2 (5 bases). The CDR3 totals 13 residues. The germline V gene encodes CDR1 LGHDT and CDR2 YNNKEL (reference sequence). Deletions cut 7 bases from V and 4 bases from J, with 12 bases between.

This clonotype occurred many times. CDR3: CASSPPGGEETQYF. CDR3 sequence (DNA): TGTGCCAGCAGCCCCCCGGGAGGCGAAGAGACCCAGTACTTC. The J gene is TRBJ2-5, the V gene TRBV7-2, with 7 bases identical to TRBD2. J lost 3 bases, V lost 5 bases, and 6 bases had no gene match. The length of the CDR3 is 14 residues. Germline V gene sequence: CDR1 SGHTA, CDR2 FQGNSA.

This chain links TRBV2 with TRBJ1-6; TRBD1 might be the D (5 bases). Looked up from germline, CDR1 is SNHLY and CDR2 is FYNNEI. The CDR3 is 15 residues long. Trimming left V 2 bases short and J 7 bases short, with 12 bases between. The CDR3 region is CASSERGSRNSPLHF. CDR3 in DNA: TGTGCCAGCAGTGAACGGGGGTCGAGGAATTCACCCCTCCACTTT.

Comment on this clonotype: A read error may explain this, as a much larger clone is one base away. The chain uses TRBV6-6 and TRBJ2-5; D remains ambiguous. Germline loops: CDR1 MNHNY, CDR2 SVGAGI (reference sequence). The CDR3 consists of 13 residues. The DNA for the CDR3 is TGTGTCAGCAGTACCCAATCACAAGAGACCCAGTACTTC. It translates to CVSSTQSQETQYF.

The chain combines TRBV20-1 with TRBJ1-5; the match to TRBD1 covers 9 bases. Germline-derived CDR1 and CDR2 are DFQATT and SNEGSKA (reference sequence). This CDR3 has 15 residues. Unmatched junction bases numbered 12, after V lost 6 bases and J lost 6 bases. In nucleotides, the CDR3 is TGCAGTGCAAACGAGGGGGACAGGGCGGCTCAGCCCCAGCATTTT. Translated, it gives CSANEGDRAAQPQHF.

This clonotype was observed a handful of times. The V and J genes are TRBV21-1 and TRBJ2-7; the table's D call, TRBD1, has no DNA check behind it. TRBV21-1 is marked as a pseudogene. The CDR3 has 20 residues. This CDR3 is CASSKAGEGQKLGFMYEQYF. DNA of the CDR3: TGTGCCAGCAGCAAAGCGGGTGAGGGACAAAAGTTGGGTTTCATGTACGAGCAGTACTTC.

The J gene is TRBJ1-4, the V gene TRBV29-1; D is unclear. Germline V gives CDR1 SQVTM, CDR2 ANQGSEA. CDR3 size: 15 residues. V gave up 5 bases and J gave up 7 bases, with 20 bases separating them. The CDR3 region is CSVKATGVWGEKLFF. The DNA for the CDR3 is TGCAGCGTTAAGGCCACTGGGGTTTGGGGTGAAAAACTGTTTTTT.

CDR3 residues: CASSLGVGPGYTF. In DNA, the CDR3 is TGCGCCAGCAGCTTGGGCGTCGGGCCCGGCTACACCTTC. The chain links TRBV5-1 to TRBJ1-2; D remains unclear. Germline V lookup: CDR1 SGHRS, CDR2 YFSETQ. The CDR3 runs to 13 residues. V shed 0 bases and J shed 8 bases, with 11 bases lying between them.

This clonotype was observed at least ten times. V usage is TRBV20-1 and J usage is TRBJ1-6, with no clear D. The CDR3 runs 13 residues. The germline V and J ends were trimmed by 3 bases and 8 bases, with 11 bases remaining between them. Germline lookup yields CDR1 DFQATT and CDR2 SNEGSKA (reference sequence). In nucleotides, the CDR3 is TGCAGTGCTAGTCATCAGGAGCATTCACCCCTCCACTTT. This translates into CSASHQEHSPLHF.